The clone carrying this TCR beta chain has only one observation. Its antigen is unknown. Given a much more abundant clone one base away, this may be a read error. Trimming shortened V by 2 bases and J by 12 bases, and 20 bases separated the two germline ends. Germline CDR1 is MNHEY and CDR2 is SMNVEV (reference sequence). This CDR3 comprises 15 residues. This specimen belongs to a study of post-analysis software for immune sequencing data. In the study overall: Secondary progressive, relapsing-remitting and progressive-relapsing multiple sclerosis were among the included disease courses.

Tagging with unique molecular identifiers was a feature of the TCR beta cDNA libraries. T cells numbering about 0.85 to 10 million yielded cDNA molecules that totaled roughly 500,000. TCRdb passed the PCR reads through MiXCR, listing each CDR3 protein once. The sample yields about 540,000 distinct CDR3 sequences, around 31% seen once. General study results and limits: With TRBV5-6, TRBV5-1 and TRBV20-1 included, about 5 TRBV segments were more frequent in patients than in controls. Normalized Chao1 diversity was significantly lower in multiple sclerosis patients than in controls.

The TCR sequence derives from a girl between 2 and 17 years old with multiple sclerosis. The material sequenced was blood. This chain links TRBV27 with TRBJ2-1; D is perhaps TRBD1 (7 bases). The CDR3 loop is CASSLRGQVRGGQFF. CDR3 bases: TGTGCCAGCAGTTTACGAGGACAGGTCAGGGGAGGGCAGTTCTTC.